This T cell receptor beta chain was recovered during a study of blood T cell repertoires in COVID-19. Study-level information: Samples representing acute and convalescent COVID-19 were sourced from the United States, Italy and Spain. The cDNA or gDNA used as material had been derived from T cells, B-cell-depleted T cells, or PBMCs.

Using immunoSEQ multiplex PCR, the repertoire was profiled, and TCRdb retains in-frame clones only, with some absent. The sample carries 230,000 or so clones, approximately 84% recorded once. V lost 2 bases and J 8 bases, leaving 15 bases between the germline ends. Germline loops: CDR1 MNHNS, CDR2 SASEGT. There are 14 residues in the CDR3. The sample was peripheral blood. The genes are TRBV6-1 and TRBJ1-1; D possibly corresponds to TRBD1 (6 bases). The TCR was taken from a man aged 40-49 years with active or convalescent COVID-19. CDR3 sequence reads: CASSERDTKMEAFF. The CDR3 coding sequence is TGTGCCAGCAGTGAAAGGGACACCAAAATGGAAGCTTTCTTT.